Shown below are 16 T cell receptor beta chains from a single sample sequenced in a study of T cell repertoires in cytomegalovirus infection. TCRdb independently ran MiXCR on the reads; one entry per CDR3 protein. The table has 150,000 to 200,000 distinct CDR3 sequences, about 28% seen once; the top ten hold just over 30%. Sequences were obtained from PBMCs. Every receptor here comes from a human donor in good health (CMV status not recorded). Some clones in this sample may be carry-over from other donors' samples.

There are a few counts of this clonotype. This sequence joins TRBV12-3 or TRBV12-4 and TRBJ2-5; D is possibly TRBD2 (6 bases). With 11 bases removed from V and 5 bases from J, the gap between germline ends came to 24 bases. The CDR3 loop spans 15 amino acids. CDR3 sequence reads: CASTGSGQAGETQYF. The DNA of the CDR3 is TGTGCCTCTACGGGGAGCGGACAAGCGGGTGAGACCCAGTACTTC.

This clonotype has only a few counts. The gene calls are TRBV15 and TRBJ2-1, with 9 bases that match TRBD2. V was clipped by 7 bases and J by 6 bases; unmatched bases: 4. Looked up from germline, CDR1 is LNHNV and CDR2 is YYDKDF (reference sequence). The CDR3 extends over 13 amino acids. The CDR3 protein is CATIGRGGNEQFF. The CDR3, as DNA: TGTGCCACCATCGGGCGGGGGGGCAATGAGCAGTTCTTC.

The chain carries TRBV7-9 and TRBJ1-2; TRBD1 matches at 9 bases. Germline CDR1 is SEHNR and CDR2 is FQNEAQ (reference sequence). V shed 3 bases, J shed 6 bases, and the junction held 5 bases outside the gene matches. The CDR3 is 14 residues long. CDR3 nucleotide sequence: TGTGCCAGCAGCTTGGGACAGGGTCTTGATGGCTACACCTTC. It specifies CASSLGQGLDGYTF.

This chain joins TRBV9 and TRBJ2-7, with TRBD2 identical over 13 bases. Germline CDR1 SGDLS, CDR2 YYNGEE. Trimming removed 3 bases from V and 1 base from J; junction bases left unmatched: 1. The CDR3 consists of 15 residues. The CDR3 DNA is TGTGCCAGCAGCGCGGGACTAGCGGGGTCCTACGAGCAGTACTTC. Residues: CASSAGLAGSYEQYF.

The rearrangement uses TRBV7-2 and TRBJ1-1; D possibly corresponds to TRBD1 (5 bases). Germline assignment: CDR1 SGHTA and CDR2 FQGNSA. Trimming pared 6 bases from V and 7 bases from J, leaving 12 bases between. CDR3 length: 12 amino acids. As DNA, the CDR3 is TGTGCCAGCAGATCTACGGGGGGTGAAGCTTTCTTT. Translation: CASRSTGGEAFF.

Notes on this clonotype: One end of the junction varies from germline; a read error may be responsible. The chain carries TRBV6-1 and TRBJ2-7; unclear D gene. The germline V gene encodes CDR1 MNHNS and CDR2 SASEGT. The CDR3 has 14 amino acids. This CDR3 reads CASTEGHLADEQYF. In DNA, the CDR3 is TGTGCCAGCACTGAAGGGCACTTGGCTGACGAGCAGTACTTC.

The rearrangement joins TRBV7-4 to TRBJ1-2; D ambiguous. CDR1 is SGHVT and CDR2 is SQSDAQ in the germline V gene. With 3 bases removed from V and 0 bases from J, the gap between germline ends came to 8 bases. The CDR3 has 14 residues. For the CDR3, the DNA is TGTGCCAGCAGCTTTCCTCTCGCTAACTATGGCTACACCTTC. Translating gives CASSFPLANYGYTF.

The chain combines TRBV7-3 with TRBJ2-3; 14 bases match TRBD2. Trimming removed 5 bases from V and 5 bases from J; junction bases left unmatched: 6. The CDR3 runs 16 residues. From germline, CDR1 is SGHTA and CDR2 FQGTGA. CDR3 DNA sequence: TGTGCCAGCAGCCCTCAAGGACTAGCGGGGGGAGATACGCAGTATTTT. The encoded protein is CASSPQGLAGGDTQYF.

The rearrangement joins TRBV18 to TRBJ1-2; TRBD1 matches 10 bases. From germline, CDR1 is KGHSH and CDR2 LQKENI. The CDR3 totals 17 residues. V was clipped by 1 base and J by 2 bases; unmatched bases: 7. The CDR3 nucleotides read TGTGCCAGCTCACCACGCGGGACAGGGGCCGACAACTATGGCTACACCTTC. Its protein is CASSPRGTGADNYGYTF.

This clonotype was detected a few times. V usage is TRBV6-2 or TRBV6-3 and J usage is TRBJ2-7, with TRBD2 identical over 15 bases. J gave up 6 bases and V 7 bases, and 4 bases lay outside the gene matches. Per the germline V gene, CDR1 is MNHEY and CDR2 is SVGEGT. The CDR3 is 14 residues long. DNA for the CDR3: TGTGCCAGCAACGAGGGACTAGCGGGAGGCGAGCAGTACTTC. Translating gives CASNEGLAGGEQYF.

This clonotype has more than one count but fewer than ten. V gene TRBV5-1 combines with J gene TRBJ1-6, with TRBD1 identical over 9 bases. V was pared by 3 bases and J by 9 bases, with 1 base of the junction left unmatched. CDR1 SGHRS and CDR2 YFSETQ come from the germline V gene. This CDR3 is 13 amino acids long. CDR3 residues: CASSWGQGSPLHF. The CDR3 DNA reads TGCGCCAGCAGCTGGGGACAGGGTTCACCCCTCCACTTT.

This clonotype appeared many times. The rearrangement joins TRBV7-6 to TRBJ2-3; TRBD2 aligns across 7 bases. The CDR3 is 16 amino acids. Germline values: CDR1 SGHVS, CDR2 FNYEAQ. The V segment lost 1 base and the J segment 2 bases; nucleotides outside the gene matches: 6. This CDR3 reads CASSLEASGATDTQYF. The CDR3 DNA reads TGTGCCAGCAGCTTAGAGGCTAGCGGAGCCACAGATACGCAGTATTTT.

This clonotype was observed a handful of times. The rearrangement joins TRBV5-6 to TRBJ2-5, with D perhaps given as TRBD1 or TRBD2 (5 bases each). V was shortened by 5 bases and J by 0 bases, with 17 bases between the two germline ends. CDR3 length equals 16 residues. Germline-derived CDR1 and CDR2 are SGHDT and YYEEEE. The CDR3 DNA reads as TGTGCCAGCAGTCCCCCCGGGGCGGAATACCAAGAGACCCAGTACTTC. Translation gives CASSPPGAEYQETQYF. Variable domain in full (rest from reference TRBV5-6 and TRBJ2-5): DAGVTQSPTHLIKTRGQQVTLRCSPKSGHDTVSWYQQALGQGPQFIFQYYEEEERQRGNFPDRFSGHQFPNYSSELNVNALLLGDSALYLCASSPPGAEYQETQYFGPGTRLLVL.

The gene calls are TRBV15 and TRBJ1-5; unclear D gene. The CDR3 is 15 amino acids. Deletions cut 0 bases from V and 4 bases from J, with 10 bases between. CDR1 and CDR2 (germline): LNHNV, YYDKDF (reference sequence). CDR3 DNA: TGTGCCACCAGCAGAGATCCCCCGACTAATCAGCCCCAGCATTTT. This sequence encodes CATSRDPPTNQPQHF.

This chain's CDR3 is CASSEENTGELFF. As DNA, the CDR3 is TGTGCCAGCAGTGAAGAAAACACCGGGGAGCTGTTTTTT. V usage is TRBV6-4 and J usage is TRBJ2-2; no firm D call. This CDR3 contains 13 residues. Germline assignment: CDR1 MRHNA and CDR2 SNTAGT. Trimming removed 3 bases at V and 2 bases at J, with 4 bases between.

The J gene is TRBJ2-1, the V gene TRBV6-6; D possibly corresponds to TRBD2 (5 bases). CDR3 length: 17 amino acids. Germline loops: CDR1 MNHNY, CDR2 SVGAGI (reference sequence). V was shortened by 4 bases and J by 7 bases, with 23 bases between the two germline ends. CDR3 nucleotides: TGTGCCAGCAGTTTTCCCATCCTCCGTCCCCCGGGGAATGAGCAGTTCTTC. As protein: CASSFPILRPPGNEQFF.